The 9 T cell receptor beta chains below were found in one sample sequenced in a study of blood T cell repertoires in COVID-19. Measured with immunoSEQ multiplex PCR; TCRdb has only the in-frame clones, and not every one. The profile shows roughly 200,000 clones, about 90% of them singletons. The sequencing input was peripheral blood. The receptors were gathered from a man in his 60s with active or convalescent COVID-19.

The CDR3 spells CASSIGTGFAEAFF. CDR3 in DNA: TGTGCCAGTAGTATTGGGACAGGGTTCGCTGAAGCTTTCTTT. V usage is TRBV19 and J usage is TRBJ1-1, with 9 bases identical to TRBD1. The CDR3 covers 14 residues. In germline, CDR1 is LNHDA, CDR2 SQIVND (reference sequence). With V trimmed by 3 bases and J by 6 bases, 5 bases remained unmatched.

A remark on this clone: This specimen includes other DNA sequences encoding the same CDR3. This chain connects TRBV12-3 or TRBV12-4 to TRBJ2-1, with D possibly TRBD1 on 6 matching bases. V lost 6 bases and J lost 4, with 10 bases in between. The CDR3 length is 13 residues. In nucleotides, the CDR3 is TGTGCCAGCAGCCTAGGACAGTACAATGAGCAGTTCTTC. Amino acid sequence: CASSLGQYNEQFF.

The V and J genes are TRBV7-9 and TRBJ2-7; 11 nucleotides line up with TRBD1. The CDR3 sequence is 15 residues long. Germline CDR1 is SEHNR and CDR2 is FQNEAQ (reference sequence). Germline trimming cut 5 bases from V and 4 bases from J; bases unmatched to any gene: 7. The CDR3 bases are TGTGCCAGCAGCCAACGGGACAGGGGGTTATACGAGCAGTACTTC. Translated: CASSQRDRGLYEQYF.

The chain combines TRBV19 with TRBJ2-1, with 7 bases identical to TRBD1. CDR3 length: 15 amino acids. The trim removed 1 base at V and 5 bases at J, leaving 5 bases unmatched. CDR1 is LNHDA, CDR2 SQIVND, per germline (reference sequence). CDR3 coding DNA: TGTGCCAGTAGTATAGGCCGGGACAGACACAATGAGCAGTTCTTC. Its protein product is CASSIGRDRHNEQFF.

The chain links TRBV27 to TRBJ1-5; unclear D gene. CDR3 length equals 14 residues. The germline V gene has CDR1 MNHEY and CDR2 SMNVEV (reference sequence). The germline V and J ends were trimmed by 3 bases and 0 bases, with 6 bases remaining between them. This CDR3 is CASSLQYSNQPQHF. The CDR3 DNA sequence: TGTGCCAGCAGTTTGCAGTATAGCAATCAGCCCCAGCATTTT.

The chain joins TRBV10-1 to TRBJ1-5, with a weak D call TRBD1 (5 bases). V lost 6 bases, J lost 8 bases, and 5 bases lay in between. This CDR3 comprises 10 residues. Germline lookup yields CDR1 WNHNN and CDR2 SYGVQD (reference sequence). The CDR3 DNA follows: TGCGCCAGCAGGGACAAGCCCCAGCATTTT. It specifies CASRDKPQHF.

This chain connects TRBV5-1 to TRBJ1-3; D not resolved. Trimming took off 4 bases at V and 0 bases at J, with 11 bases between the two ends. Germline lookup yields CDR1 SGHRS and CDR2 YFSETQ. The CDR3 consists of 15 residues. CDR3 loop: CASSPIMSSGNTIYF. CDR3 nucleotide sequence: TGCGCCAGCAGCCCCATAATGAGCTCTGGAAACACCATATATTTT.

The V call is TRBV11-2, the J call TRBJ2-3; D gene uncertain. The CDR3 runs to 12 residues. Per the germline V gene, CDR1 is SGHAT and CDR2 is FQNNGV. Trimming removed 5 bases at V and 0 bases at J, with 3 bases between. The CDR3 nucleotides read TGTGCCAGCAGCCCGAGCACAGATACGCAGTATTTT. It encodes CASSPSTDTQYF.

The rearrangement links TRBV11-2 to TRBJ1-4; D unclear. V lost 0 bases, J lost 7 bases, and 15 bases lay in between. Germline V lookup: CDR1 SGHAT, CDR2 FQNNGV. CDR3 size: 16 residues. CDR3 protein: CASSLDNGGSGEKLFF. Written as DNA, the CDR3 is TGTGCCAGCAGCTTAGATAACGGAGGTTCGGGTGAAAAACTGTTTTTT.